These T cell receptor beta chains were read from a single sample in a study of blood T cell repertoires in COVID-19. TCRdb's table, derived via immunoSEQ multiplex PCR, lists solely in-frame clones and lacks some. The sample includes some 15,000 clones, around 75% seen only once; the top ten take around 15%. Material: peripheral blood. These TCRs come from a man between 60 and 75 years old with acute or convalescent COVID-19. Each CDR3 is given with its conserved first and last residue. A D gene is named only where the DNA matches it firmly. Clone size is given for some rows only: seen once, a few or many times, or a class if the clone is expanded.

V gene	J gene	D gene	CDR3 length	clone size	CDR3 protein	CDR3 DNA
TRBV7-9	TRBJ2-1	.	14	.	CASSSSYGGNEQFF	TGTGCCAGCAGCTCGTCGTACGGCGGGAATGAGCAGTTCTTC
TRBV15	TRBJ1-3	.	15	.	CATSRVRGSGNTIYF	TGTGCCACCAGCAGAGTCCGGGGCTCTGGAAACACCATATATTTT
TRBV7-9	TRBJ1-2	TRBD1	14	.	CASSYPGQGVGYTF	TGTGCCAGCAGCTACCCGGGACAGGGGGTTGGCTACACCTTC
TRBV2	TRBJ2-2	TRBD2	14	.	CANPGSGRAGELFF	TGTGCCAACCCTGGTAGCGGGAGGGCCGGGGAGCTGTTTTTT
TRBV18	TRBJ1-2	TRBD1	16	.	CASSPTGTGGQYGYTF	TGTGCCAGCTCACCTACCGGGACAGGGGGTCAGTATGGCTACACCTTC
TRBV5-5	TRBJ1-5	.	15	.	CASSLVYRARQPQHF	TGTGCCAGCAGCTTGGTATACAGGGCCCGGCAGCCCCAGCATTTT
TRBV5-1	TRBJ2-7	TRBD1	15	.	CASSLKGGSLYEQYF	TGCGCCAGCAGCTTGAAAGGGGGCTCCTTATACGAGCAGTACTTC
TRBV6-6	TRBJ1-2	TRBD1	16	.	CASSYPRQGGGVGYTF	TGTGCCAGCAGTTACCCACGACAGGGAGGAGGCGTTGGCTACACCTTC
TRBV6-1	TRBJ1-2	TRBD1	15	few	CASSESSGGSYGYTF	TGTGCCAGCAGTGAAAGTTCAGGGGGCTCCTATGGCTACACCTTC
TRBV3-1/TRBV3-2	TRBJ1-5	.	18	.	CASSRKSRGAGGNQPQHF	TGTGCCAGCAGCCGGAAGTCTCGGGGGGCTGGGGGCAATCAGCCCCAGCATTTT
TRBV6-6	TRBJ2-3	.	13	once	CASSPGASQAQYF	TGTGCCAGCAGCCCCGGAGCTAGCCAGGCGCAGTATTTT
TRBV6-5	TRBJ1-4	.	14	few	CASSYSQGDEKLFF	TGTGCCAGCAGTTACTCACAGGGAGACGAAAAACTGTTTTTT
TRBV3-1/TRBV3-2	TRBJ1-3	.	15	.	CASSQKRGSGNTIYF	TGTGCCAGCAGCCAGAAGCGGGGCAGTGGAAACACCATATATTTT
TRBV3-1/TRBV3-2	TRBJ1-4	.	15	once	CASSQGPATNEKLFF	TGTGCCAGCAGCCAGGGCCCGGCAACTAATGAAAAACTGTTTTTT
TRBV27	TRBJ1-4	.	14	few	CASADSYSNEKLFF	TGTGCCAGTGCGGACAGCTACTCTAATGAAAAACTGTTTTTT
TRBV12-3/TRBV12-4	TRBJ1-2	.	13	.	CASSLSGGLGYTF	TGTGCCAGCAGTTTATCGGGGGGTTTGGGCTACACCTTC
TRBV10-3	TRBJ2-1	.	14	.	CAIKEADSYNEQFF	TGTGCCATCAAGGAGGCGGACTCCTACAATGAGCAGTTCTTC
TRBV5-1	TRBJ2-5	.	17	.	CASSLGSLASGVETQYF	TGCGCCAGCAGCTTGGGGTCGTTAGCGAGTGGGGTGGAAACCCAGTACTTC